Presented here are 15 T cell receptor beta chains from one specimen sequenced in a study of blood T cell repertoires in COVID-19. Repertoires were generated with immunoSEQ multiplex PCR, while TCRdb's copy carries only in-frame clones and drops some. The sample comprises approximately 70,000 clones, 80% to 90% of which are singletons, and roughly 6.1% rests with the top ten. Sequenced sample: peripheral blood. The receptors were gathered from a woman in her forties or fifties with acute or convalescent COVID-19.

The gene calls are TRBV5-1 and TRBJ2-3; weak D call: TRBD2 (5 bases). Germline V lookup: CDR1 SGHRS, CDR2 YFSETQ. There are 14 residues in the CDR3. V dropped 4 bases and J dropped 3 bases, with 12 bases sitting between them. The CDR3 DNA follows: TGCGCCAGCAGCGGCAGCTCGGGGACAGATACGCAGTATTTT. Its translation: CASSGSSGTDTQYF.

This clone was counted many times. This chain links TRBV5-6 with TRBJ2-7; a weak D match, TRBD2 (6 bases). The CDR3 has 14 amino acids. CDR1 SGHDT and CDR2 YYEEEE come from the germline V gene. The V and J ends lost 0 bases and 3 bases respectively, with 10 bases between them. The CDR3 DNA is TGTGCCAGCAGCTTGGGCGGGGATTTCTACGAGCAGTACTTC. Its translation: CASSLGGDFYEQYF.

The chain is built from TRBV5-1 and TRBJ2-5, with D possibly matching TRBD2 (6 bases). Trimming took 2 bases from V and 2 from J, leaving 10 bases between them. This CDR3 region has 14 residues. The germline gives CDR1 SGHRS, CDR2 YFSETQ. CDR3 loop: CASSFGGVQETQYF. The CDR3 DNA sequence: TGCGCCAGCAGCTTCGGCGGGGTACAAGAGACCCAGTACTTC.

V is TRBV29-1 and J is TRBJ2-3; D is undetermined. Trimming stripped 6 bases from V and 3 bases from J, with 4 bases between. Germline CDR1 is SQVTM and CDR2 is ANQGSEA. The CDR3 has 10 amino acids. CDR3 nucleotides: TGCAGCGTCCTGACAGATACGCAGTATTTT. Translating gives CSVLTDTQYF.

The rearrangement joins TRBV5-5 to TRBJ1-1, with no clear D. The germline V and J ends were trimmed by 7 bases and 6 bases, with 13 bases remaining between them. The germline V gene has CDR1 SGHKS and CDR2 YYEKEE (reference sequence). The CDR3 spans 12 residues. This CDR3 is CASSMRIAEAFF. For the CDR3, the DNA is TGTGCCAGCTCCATGAGGATCGCTGAAGCTTTCTTT. Together with reference TRBV5-5 and TRBJ1-1, the CDR3 gives the full variable domain: DAGVTQSPTHLIKTRGQQVTLRCSPISGHKSVSWYQQVLGQGPQFIFQYYEKEERGRGNFPDRFSARQFPNYSSELNVNALLLGDSALYLCASSMRIAEAFFGQGTRLTVV.

The CDR3 here is CASSQEPGQGSEKLFF. In DNA, the CDR3 is TGCGCCAGCAGCCAAGAACCGGGGCAGGGGAGTGAAAAACTGTTTTTT. The rearrangement links TRBV4-3 to TRBJ1-4; weak D call: TRBD1 (6 bases). CDR1 is LGHNA, CDR2 YSLEER, per germline. The CDR3 totals 16 residues. Trimming left V 0 bases short and J 7 bases short, with 15 bases between.

The genes are TRBV19 and TRBJ2-7; maybe TRBD2 (5 bases). V lost 5 bases and J lost 5, with 16 bases in between. CDR3 length: 14 amino acids. Per the germline V gene, CDR1 is LNHDA and CDR2 is SQIVND (reference sequence). This CDR3 is CASSAWASGDEQYF. In DNA, the CDR3 is TGTGCCAGTAGTGCGTGGGCTTCCGGGGACGAGCAGTACTTC.

The sample holds a few counts of this clone. The rearrangement joins TRBV4-1 to TRBJ1-1; 10 bases are shared with TRBD1. The ends lost 1 base at V and 0 bases at J; junction bases unmatched: 2. This CDR3 is 16 amino acids long. The germline CDR1 and CDR2 sequences are MGHRA and YSYEKL. In DNA, the CDR3 is TGCGCCAGCAGCCAAGGACAGGGGGCGATGAACACTGAAGCTTTCTTT. It is translated as CASSQGQGAMNTEAFF.

The rearrangement joins TRBV3-1 (or the pseudogene TRBV3-2) to TRBJ2-1; the match to TRBD1 covers 7 bases. The CDR3 has 15 amino acids. Germline CDR1 and CDR2: LGHDT and YNNKEL (reference sequence). V was pared by 4 bases and J by 1 base, with 4 bases of the junction left unmatched. The CDR3: CASSLDRVSYNEQFF. The CDR3 DNA sequence: TGTGCCAGCAGCCTCGACAGGGTGTCCTACAATGAGCAGTTCTTC.

This chain uses TRBV6-1 with TRBJ1-1; tentative D call: TRBD1 (5 bases). Germline V lookup: CDR1 MNHNS, CDR2 SASEGT. V was trimmed by 1 base and J by 5 bases, leaving 11 bases between them. The CDR3 runs 14 residues. Here the CDR3 reads CASSEGPGRTEAFF. Here the CDR3 DNA reads TGTGCCAGCAGTGAAGGTCCAGGGAGGACTGAAGCTTTCTTT.

V usage is TRBV12-3 or TRBV12-4 and J usage is TRBJ1-1, with D perhaps TRBD1 (5 bases). V was clipped by 5 bases and J by 1 base, with 8 bases between them. The CDR3 runs to 13 residues. The CDR3 is CASSIQENTEAFF. The CDR3 nucleotides are TGTGCCAGCAGTATACAGGAGAACACTGAAGCTTTCTTT.

The chain joins TRBV28 to TRBJ2-3, with D tentatively TRBD2 (6 bases). With 5 bases removed from V and 2 bases from J, the gap between germline ends came to 14 bases. The CDR3 loop spans 15 amino acids. In germline, CDR1 is MDHEN, CDR2 SYDVKM. Here the CDR3 reads CASSGRAGNTDTQYF. CDR3 bases: TGTGCCAGCAGTGGCCGGGCGGGGAACACAGATACGCAGTATTTT.

The sample holds one count of this clone. The J gene is TRBJ2-5, the V gene TRBV5-1, with 11 bases fitting TRBD1. The junction had 8 bases not matched to a gene; V was cut back by 2 bases and J by 5 bases. The germline gives CDR1 SGHRS, CDR2 YFSETQ. The CDR3 contains 16 residues. The CDR3 reads CASSFGRTGGEETQYF. The CDR3 nucleotides are TGCGCCAGCAGCTTCGGGAGGACAGGGGGCGAGGAGACCCAGTACTTC.

The V call is TRBV10-2, the J call TRBJ2-1, with TRBD2 matching over 11 bases. The germline CDR1 and CDR2 sequences are WSHSY and SAAADI. The CDR3 runs to 15 residues. The V gene end was trimmed by 6 bases and the J gene end by 5 bases; junction bases not matched to a gene: 6. CDR3 in amino acids: CASSPGTSGHNEQFF. The CDR3 nucleotides are TGCGCCAGCAGCCCCGGGACTAGCGGTCACAATGAGCAGTTCTTC.

V usage is TRBV9 and J usage is TRBJ2-5; 10 positions agree with TRBD2. The CDR3 spans 16 residues. Unmatched junction bases numbered 5, after V lost 0 bases and J lost 3 bases. Germline CDR1 and CDR2: SGDLS and YYNGEE. CDR3: CASSVGLLAGEETQYF. In nucleotides, the CDR3 is TGTGCCAGCAGCGTAGGGTTGCTAGCGGGAGAAGAGACCCAGTACTTC.